Listed here are 17 T cell receptor beta chains from one sample, sequenced in a study of CD8 T cells in ankylosing spondylitis. Using its own MiXCR run on the 5' RACE reads, TCRdb lists one record per CDR3 protein. The data show about 5,700 distinct CDR3 sequences, about 2.1% seen once. Sample: blood, either unsorted or a sorted T cell fraction (not recorded which). These receptors were obtained from a male donor with ankylosing spondylitis or in good health (not recorded which).

In this sample, this clonotype is medium-sized (0.01 to 0.1%). The rearrangement uses TRBV9 and TRBJ2-1, with no clear D. Germline CDR1 and CDR2: SGDLS and YYNGEE. The CDR3 loop spans 16 amino acids. The germline V and J ends were trimmed by 3 bases and 1 base, with 14 bases remaining between them. Written as DNA, the CDR3 is TGTGCCAGCAGCGCCGCCCTATACGGTTCCTACAATGAGCAGTTCTTC. Translated, it gives CASSAALYGSYNEQFF.

This clonotype was counted ten times or more. The chain is built from TRBV9 and TRBJ2-5; 7 nucleotides agree with TRBD1. The V gene end was trimmed by 4 bases and the J gene end by 4 bases; junction bases not matched to a gene: 10. The CDR3 is 15 residues long. Germline V lookup: CDR1 SGDLS, CDR2 YYNGEE. CDR3 DNA: TGTGCCAGCAGCCCAACCGGACAGGCAGGAGAGACCCAGTACTTC. Amino acids: CASSPTGQAGETQYF.

This clonotype showed up many times. The genes are TRBV9 and TRBJ2-1, with a weak D call TRBD2 (6 bases). This CDR3 region has 16 residues. The germline V and J ends were trimmed by 4 bases and 0 bases, with 14 bases remaining between them. CDR1 is SGDLS and CDR2 is YYNGEE in the germline V gene. The CDR3 bases are TGTGCCAGCAGCACTCCCGGGGAGGTCTCCTACAATGAGCAGTTCTTC. Translated, it gives CASSTPGEVSYNEQFF.

By sample share, this clonotype is medium-sized. The chain is built from TRBV9 and TRBJ2-1, with 7 positions matching TRBD2. Trimming at V came to 6 bases and at J to 6 bases, leaving 6 bases not matched to a gene. This CDR3 is 13 amino acids long. Germline lookup yields CDR1 SGDLS and CDR2 YYNGEE. The CDR3 sequence: CASTTGLSNEQFF. CDR3 in DNA: TGTGCCAGCACCACGGGACTATCCAATGAGCAGTTCTTC.

This clonotype was counted at least ten times. The chain is built from TRBV9 and TRBJ2-1, with D possibly being TRBD2 (6 bases). The CDR3 has 15 amino acids. V was clipped by 4 bases and J by 3 bases, with 14 bases between them. The germline gives CDR1 SGDLS, CDR2 YYNGEE. The CDR3 loop reads CASSTGTSSYNEQFF. CDR3 DNA sequence: TGTGCCAGCAGCACCGGGACTTCCAGCTACAATGAGCAGTTCTTC.

This clonotype occurred many times. The rearrangement uses TRBV9 and TRBJ2-5; 7 positions match TRBD2. V was pared by 4 bases and J by 5 bases, with 14 bases of the junction left unmatched. The germline gives CDR1 SGDLS, CDR2 YYNGEE. The length of the CDR3 is 16 residues. The CDR3 region is CASSPRTSAQWETQYF. The CDR3 DNA follows: TGTGCCAGCAGCCCCCGGACTAGTGCACAGTGGGAGACCCAGTACTTC.

Ten or more counts support this clonotype. V and J are TRBV9 and TRBJ2-3; TRBD2 might be the D (5 bases). CDR1 SGDLS and CDR2 YYNGEE come from the germline V gene. The V end lost 3 bases, the J end lost 2 bases, and 16 bases lay between the germline ends. The CDR3 spans 16 residues. The DNA for the CDR3 is TGTGCCAGCAGCGCCGAAGGACGGGGTTACACAGATACGCAGTATTTT. Translating it yields CASSAEGRGYTDTQYF.

This clonotype is medium-sized. This chain links TRBV9 with TRBJ2-7, with TRBD1 identical over 9 bases. V lost 3 bases, J lost 2 bases, and 6 bases stayed unmatched. From germline, CDR1 is SGDLS and CDR2 YYNGEE. This CDR3 is built from 15 residues. The DNA of the CDR3 is TGTGCCAGCAGCGCAGGGACAGGGCTAACCTACGAGCAGTACTTC. Its protein product is CASSAGTGLTYEQYF. Combining the CDR3 with reference TRBV9 and TRBJ2-7 gives the whole variable domain DSGVTQTPKHLITATGQRVTLRCSPRSGDLSVYWYQQSLDQGLQFLIQYYNGEERAKGNILERFSAQQFPDLHSELNLSSLELGDSALYFCASSAGTGLTYEQYFGPGTRLTVT.

This clonotype occurred many times. This sequence joins TRBV9 and TRBJ2-1; 14 positions agree with TRBD2. After removal of 1 base from V and 8 bases from J, the junction contained 14 bases not matched to a gene. The CDR3 loop spans 19 amino acids. In germline, CDR1 is SGDLS, CDR2 YYNGEE. CDR3 sequence reads: CASSVRIESGLAGDHEQFF. The CDR3 DNA follows: TGTGCCAGCAGCGTACGGATCGAGTCGGGACTAGCGGGAGATCATGAGCAGTTCTTC.

This clonotype has just a few counts. The V call is TRBV9, the J call TRBJ2-7, with 8 bases matching TRBD2. Germline V gene sequence: CDR1 SGDLS, CDR2 YYNGEE. The V gene end was trimmed by 0 bases and the J gene end by 4 bases; junction bases not matched to a gene: 9. This CDR3 is 16 amino acids long. CDR3 in DNA: TGTGCCAGCAGCGTAGGGGCTAGCGGGCAAGTATACGAGCAGTACTTC. This gives the protein CASSVGASGQVYEQYF.

By share, this clonotype ranks as medium-sized (0.01 to 0.1%). The chain employs TRBV9 and TRBJ2-3; no clear D gene. Trimming removed 4 bases from V and 2 bases from J, with 14 bases in between. Germline V gives CDR1 SGDLS, CDR2 YYNGEE. The CDR3 consists of 15 residues. CDR3 in amino acids: CASSPTAYNTDTQYF. CDR3 nucleotides: TGTGCCAGCAGCCCCACCGCCTACAACACAGATACGCAGTATTTT.

This clonotype was seen ten or more times. The V call is TRBV9, the J call TRBJ2-6; no clear D. Trimming removed 4 bases from V and 0 bases from J, with 11 bases in between. The CDR3 loop spans 16 amino acids. Looked up from germline, CDR1 is SGDLS and CDR2 is YYNGEE. The CDR3, as DNA: TGTGCCAGCAGCTCTAACCGTGGCTCTGGGGCCAACGTCCTGACTTTC. Translating it yields CASSSNRGSGANVLTF.

There are many counts of this clonotype. Written as DNA, the CDR3 is TGTGCCAGCAGCCCACTATCCGGGACTTCCTCCGGGGAGCAGTTCTTC. Protein product: CASSPLSGTSSGEQFF. The J gene is TRBJ2-1, the V gene TRBV9; perhaps TRBD2 as D (6 bases). The V and J ends lost 4 bases and 10 bases respectively, with 24 bases between them. The length of the CDR3 is 16 residues. From germline, CDR1 is SGDLS and CDR2 YYNGEE.

Many counts were recorded for this clonotype. The chain links TRBV9 to TRBJ2-7; weak D call: TRBD1 (6 bases). Trimming stripped 3 bases from V and 5 bases from J, with 15 bases between. The CDR3 is made up of 14 amino acids. Germline V lookup: CDR1 SGDLS, CDR2 YYNGEE. The CDR3 nucleotides are TGTGCCAGCAGCGCCCAGGGGAAGTTGCACGAGCAGTACTTC. This sequence encodes CASSAQGKLHEQYF.

This clonotype appeared many times. V usage is TRBV9 and J usage is TRBJ2-2; 7 nucleotides match TRBD2. The CDR3 totals 12 residues. Germline CDR1 and CDR2: SGDLS and YYNGEE. Trimming took 7 bases from V and 6 from J; bases not matched to a gene: 3. Here the CDR3 reads CASGRAAGELFF. The DNA for the CDR3 is TGTGCCAGCGGGAGGGCCGCCGGGGAGCTGTTTTTT. Complete variable domain (other parts from reference TRBV9 and TRBJ2-2): DSGVTQTPKHLITATGQRVTLRCSPRSGDLSVYWYQQSLDQGLQFLIQYYNGEERAKGNILERFSAQQFPDLHSELNLSSLELGDSALYFCASGRAAGELFFGEGSRLTVL.

This clonotype occurred many times. The chain carries TRBV9 and TRBJ1-5, with 8 bases that match TRBD1. The CDR3 consists of 13 residues. The trim removed 5 bases at V and 5 bases at J, leaving 3 bases unmatched. The V gene's germline CDR1 is SGDLS and CDR2 YYNGEE. The CDR3 coding sequence is TGTGCCAGCAGTGAGACAGGGGATCAGCCCCAGCATTTT. Protein sequence: CASSETGDQPQHF.

This clonotype came up many times. V and J are TRBV9 and TRBJ2-7, with D perhaps being TRBD1 or TRBD2 (6 bases each). Germline CDR1 SGDLS, CDR2 YYNGEE. The V gene lost 4 bases and the J gene lost 5 bases, with 22 bases spanning the gap. The CDR3 loop spans 16 amino acids. The CDR3 DNA sequence: TGTGCCAGCAGCCACAACGGGGGCCCCGGGGGCGACGAGCAGTACTTC. Translating it yields CASSHNGGPGGDEQYF.